This TCR beta chain derives from a study of beta chain features in type 1 diabetes. For the study at large: Similarity in age, gender and cell yields was seen between patients and healthy donors.

A CD45RO/CCR7/CD25/CD127/CD95/CD27 panel sorted naive, central memory, regulatory and stem cell-like memory CD4+ cells. V was pared by 0 bases and J by 4 bases, with 18 bases between. The CDR3 spans 17 residues. Germline CDR1 KGHSH, CDR2 LQKENI. Notes on this clone: Its cognate antigen is unknown.

cDNA synthesis used the whole RNA isolate, giving expressed TCRB sequences. Clones were sequenced by immunoSEQ multiplex PCR, and TCRdb holds only the in-frame ones, with some missing. The sample lists under 55,000 clones, over 40% seen once, with around 1.5% in the top ten. Study observations and caveats: For Type 1 diabetes patients, all four CD4+ subsets carried TCRB CDR3s that were moderately but significantly shorter. In the patient group, naive, central memory and Treg TCRB repertoires seemed more alike than in the healthy donor group. The VDJ junctions of type 1 diabetes patients carried fewer insertions and more deletions.

The sequence was obtained from a man aged 30-40 years with type 1 diabetes. Sequencing was performed on Tregs from blood. This chain uses TRBV18 with TRBJ1-2; D is ambiguous. The CDR3 loop reads CASSPPNRWAQTYGYTF. CDR3 nucleotide sequence: TGTGCCAGCTCACCACCGAACAGATGGGCTCAAACCTATGGCTACACCTTC. Full variable domain (missing parts from reference TRBV18 and TRBJ1-2): NAGVMQNPRHLVRRRGQEARLRCSPMKGHSHVYWYRQLPEEGLKFMVYLQKENIIDESGMPKERFSAEFPKEGPSILRIQQVVRGDSAAYFCASSPPNRWAQTYGYTFGSGTRLTVV.